One sample yielded the 28 T cell receptor beta chains listed below, sequenced in a study of cytomegalovirus exposure and HLA in healthy donors. Vbeta (60) and Jbeta (13) primers were used in the PCR. Produced via immunoSEQ multiplex PCR; TCRdb's table is partial and in-frame only. Altogether over 150,000 clones are present, 68% being singletons, with the ten largest covering less than 1.5%. Sequenced sample: PBMCs. These receptors were obtained from a man aged 45-65 years in good health and CMV-seronegative.

This clone was recorded a few times. The genes are TRBV5-1 and TRBJ2-3; 8 nucleotides line up with TRBD2. The junction had 6 bases not matched to a gene; V was cut back by 6 bases and J by 0 bases. The CDR3 sequence is 15 residues long. CDR1 and CDR2 (germline): SGHRS, YFSETQ. This chain's CDR3 is CASTTSGPSTDTQYF. Written as DNA, the CDR3 is TGCGCCAGCACCACTAGCGGCCCTAGCACAGATACGCAGTATTTT.

This clone came up a few times. The chain carries TRBV18 and TRBJ1-2; 7 bases match TRBD1. This CDR3 contains 14 residues. Germline V CDR1 and CDR2: KGHSH, LQKENI. The ends lost 3 bases at V and 8 bases at J; junction bases unmatched: 9. The CDR3 region is CASSPTQGKRGYTF. CDR3 nucleotide sequence: TGTGCCAGCTCACCTACACAGGGGAAAAGGGGCTACACCTTC.

The rearrangement uses TRBV6-5 and TRBJ1-2; 7 positions agree with TRBD1. J was trimmed by 8 bases and V by 5 bases; bases with no gene match: 8. CDR3 length: 13 amino acids. Germline assignment: CDR1 MNHEY and CDR2 SVGAGI. CDR3 residues: CASSTTGRGGYTF. CDR3 DNA sequence: TGTGCCAGCAGTACGACAGGGCGTGGCGGCTACACCTTC.

In regard to this clone: Other DNA sequences in this sample translate to the same CDR3. This chain joins TRBV5-1 and TRBJ2-1; 7 bases align to TRBD1. The CDR3 extends over 15 amino acids. V dropped 4 bases and J dropped 3; count of bases not matched to a gene: 7. CDR1 is SGHRS, CDR2 YFSETQ, per germline. The CDR3 protein is CASSLGGASYNEQFF. For the CDR3, the DNA is TGCGCCAGCAGCCTAGGGGGCGCCAGCTACAATGAGCAGTTCTTC.

This rearrangement joins TRBV9 to TRBJ2-2; TRBD1 matches at 9 bases. The CDR3 totals 16 residues. The junction had 10 bases not matched to a gene; V was cut back by 4 bases and J by 6 bases. CDR1 is SGDLS and CDR2 is YYNGEE in the germline V gene. CDR3 in amino acids: CASSHTPGQGAGELFF. The CDR3 bases are TGTGCCAGCAGCCACACTCCGGGACAGGGCGCCGGGGAGCTGTTTTTT.

This rearrangement joins TRBV7-6 to TRBJ1-6; weak D call: TRBD1 (6 bases). Germline V gives CDR1 SGHVS, CDR2 FNYEAQ. Between the trimmed V and J ends, which lost 3 bases and 11 bases, there was a span of 11 bases. This CDR3 is 13 amino acids long. The CDR3: CASSLAGDPPLHF. The CDR3 coding sequence is TGTGCCAGCAGCTTGGCAGGGGACCCACCCCTCCACTTT. Together with reference TRBV7-6 and TRBJ1-6, the CDR3 gives the full variable domain: GAGVSQSPRYKVTKRGQDVALRCDPISGHVSLYWYRQALGQGPEFLTYFNYEAQQDKSGLPNDRFSAERPEGSISTLTIQRTEQRDSAMYRCASSLAGDPPLHFGNGTRLTVT.

CDR3 bases: TGTGCCAGCAGCCAAGATATAGGGGGCTCGTATGAAGCTTTCTTT. Protein: CASSQDIGGSYEAFF. V is TRBV4-2 and J is TRBJ1-1, with TRBD1 identical over 7 bases. The CDR3 runs 15 residues. Per the germline V gene, CDR1 is LGHNA and CDR2 is YNFKEQ. The V gene end was trimmed by 0 bases and the J gene end by 7 bases; junction bases not matched to a gene: 8.

This rearrangement joins TRBV27 to TRBJ1-3; 8 nucleotides align to TRBD1. The junction had 7 bases not matched to a gene; V was cut back by 5 bases and J by 4 bases. The CDR3 spans 15 residues. Per the germline V gene, CDR1 is MNHEY and CDR2 is SMNVEV (reference sequence). CDR3 in amino acids: CASSPAGTGGNTIYF. CDR3 nucleotides: TGTGCCAGCAGTCCCGCCGGGACAGGCGGAAACACCATATATTTT.

This chain uses TRBV19 with TRBJ1-6; D ambiguous. With 5 bases removed from V and 6 bases from J, the gap between germline ends came to 17 bases. Germline V gene sequence: CDR1 LNHDA, CDR2 SQIVND (reference sequence). The CDR3 sequence is 16 residues long. The CDR3 nucleotides are TGTGCCAGTAGTGGCAGGAGAGGAGGCCTTAATTCACCCCTCCACTTT. Translated, it gives CASSGRRGGLNSPLHF.

This chain uses TRBV18 with TRBJ1-4, with D perhaps matching TRBD1 (6 bases). The ends were cut back, 3 bases at V and 3 bases at J, with 11 bases in the middle. The length of the CDR3 is 15 residues. Looked up from germline, CDR1 is KGHSH and CDR2 is LQKENI. The chain's CDR3 is CASSPWTAPNEKLFF. The DNA of the CDR3 is TGTGCCAGCTCACCTTGGACAGCCCCTAATGAAAAACTGTTTTTT.

This clone was counted between two and nine times. The V gene is TRBV6-1, the J gene TRBJ2-5, with TRBD1 identical over 8 bases. This CDR3 is 14 amino acids long. The V and J ends lost 6 bases and 2 bases, in that order; junction bases with no gene match: 5. Germline V gene lookup returns CDR1 MNHNS and CDR2 SASEGT. CDR3 in amino acids: CASRHTGGQETQYF. For the CDR3, the DNA is TGTGCCAGCAGGCACACAGGGGGGCAAGAGACCCAGTACTTC.

The V and J genes are TRBV6-4 and TRBJ1-2; weak D call: TRBD1 (6 bases). V was shortened by 0 bases and J by 6 bases, with 11 bases between the two germline ends. The CDR3 sequence is 14 residues long. CDR1 and CDR2 (germline): MRHNA, SNTAGT. The CDR3 DNA reads as TGTGCCAGCAGTGACTCAGGGGGTTTCGATGGCTACACCTTC. It yields the protein CASSDSGGFDGYTF.

Comment on this clone: Other DNA sequences in the same sample also yield this CDR3. The rearrangement uses TRBV5-1 and TRBJ2-3; D is unclear. V lost 1 base to trimming and J lost 0 bases, with 6 bases between them. CDR1 is SGHRS, CDR2 YFSETQ, per germline. The CDR3 runs to 14 residues. The CDR3 DNA is TGCGCCAGCAGCTTGCCAACTAGCACAGATACGCAGTATTTT. Protein: CASSLPTSTDTQYF.

This clone has a handful of counts. The V and J genes are TRBV6-1 and TRBJ2-7; 8 positions match TRBD1. Trimming cost V 4 bases and J 4 bases; bases outside gene matches: 6. The CDR3 is made up of 14 amino acids. CDR1 and CDR2 (germline): MNHNS, SASEGT. The CDR3 sequence is CASSVPGGAYEQYF. CDR3 in DNA: TGTGCCAGCAGTGTTCCAGGGGGCGCTTACGAGCAGTACTTC.

The J gene is TRBJ2-1, the V gene TRBV7-2; 8 positions match TRBD2. The CDR3 sequence is 15 residues long. CDR1 and CDR2 from the germline V gene are SGHTA and FQGNSA. The trim removed 2 bases at V and 3 bases at J, leaving 3 bases unmatched. The CDR3 nucleotides read TGTGCCAGCAGCTTAAACGGGGGGGGCTACAATGAGCAGTTCTTC. It codes for CASSLNGGGYNEQFF.

The gene calls are TRBV7-9 and TRBJ2-2; 8 bases are shared with TRBD1. Germline V gene lookup returns CDR1 SEHNR and CDR2 FQNEAQ (reference sequence). V lost 5 bases, J lost 0 bases, and 5 bases stayed unmatched. CDR3 length: 16 amino acids. This chain's CDR3 is CASSPRTGPNTGELFF. The CDR3 bases are TGTGCCAGCAGCCCCCGGACAGGGCCGAACACCGGGGAGCTGTTTTTT.

The gene calls are TRBV7-6 and TRBJ1-6; unclear D gene. Germline assignment: CDR1 SGHVS and CDR2 FNYEAQ. With 5 bases removed from V and 0 bases from J, the gap between germline ends came to 11 bases. This CDR3 region has 16 residues. This CDR3 is CASSARLSSYNSPLHF. The DNA of the CDR3 is TGTGCCAGCAGCGCCCGACTGAGCTCCTATAATTCACCCCTCCACTTT.

The chain employs TRBV4-1 and TRBJ1-5, with D perhaps matching TRBD1 (5 bases). The CDR3 loop spans 15 amino acids. Germline loops: CDR1 MGHRA, CDR2 YSYEKL. Trimming removed 0 bases at V and 5 bases at J, with 11 bases between. CDR3: CASSQDGGGDQPQHF. CDR3 in DNA: TGCGCCAGCAGCCAAGATGGAGGAGGGGATCAGCCCCAGCATTTT.

V is TRBV7-2 and J is TRBJ1-6; tentatively, D is TRBD1 (6 bases). The CDR3 consists of 15 residues. Looked up from germline, CDR1 is SGHTA and CDR2 is FQGNSA. Trimming stripped 2 bases from V and 6 bases from J, with 11 bases between. CDR3 sequence: CASSLTGGSNSPLHF. As DNA, the CDR3 is TGTGCCAGCAGCTTAACGGGGGGCTCTAATTCACCCCTCCACTTT.

This clone was seen a few times. The chain carries TRBV28 and TRBJ1-3; TRBD1 aligns across 7 bases. The CDR3 spans 14 residues. Trimming took 6 bases from V and 4 from J; bases not matched to a gene: 6. CDR1 MDHEN and CDR2 SYDVKM come from the germline V gene. In nucleotides, the CDR3 is TGTGCCAGCAGGACGACAGGGTCCGGAAACACCATATATTTT. This gives the protein CASRTTGSGNTIYF.

This clone was seen more than once but under ten times. The junction departs from the called germline gene at one end, perhaps through a read error. The chain employs TRBV5-1 and TRBJ2-5; D is possibly TRBD2 (5 bases). Germline CDR1 is SGHRS and CDR2 is YFSETQ. The CDR3 sequence is 12 residues long. DNA for the CDR3: TGCGCCAGCAGTTTGGGGAGTTTGGAGCAGTACTTC. Its translation: CASSLGSLEQYF.

V usage is TRBV4-3 and J usage is TRBJ2-2, with 9 bases identical to TRBD2. The germline V gene has CDR1 LGHNA and CDR2 YSLEER. V was pared by 4 bases and J by 7 bases, with 13 bases of the junction left unmatched. This CDR3 has 17 residues. CDR3 in amino acids: CASSPEGAGGLNGELFF. The CDR3 DNA reads as TGCGCCAGCAGCCCTGAAGGGGCGGGGGGGCTGAACGGGGAGCTGTTTTTT.

This chain links TRBV29-1 with TRBJ2-1; 9 nucleotides match TRBD1. Germline V CDR1 and CDR2: SQVTM, ANQGSEA. J lost 4 bases, V lost 6 bases, and 10 bases had no gene match. CDR3 size: 15 residues. CDR3 nucleotides: TGCAGCGTCACGAATAGGGACAGGGTTTACAATGAGCAGTTCTTC. The encoded protein is CSVTNRDRVYNEQFF.

This clone was observed a few times. The chain links TRBV4-1 to TRBJ1-1; no clear D. Trimming took 1 base from V and 0 from J, leaving 9 bases between them. CDR1 and CDR2 (germline): MGHRA, YSYEKL. The CDR3 covers 15 residues. CDR3 region: CASSQVSFLNTEAFF. The CDR3 nucleotides read TGCGCCAGCAGCCAAGTATCTTTTCTGAACACTGAAGCTTTCTTT.

This sequence joins TRBV18 and TRBJ2-3; 11 bases agree with TRBD1. CDR3 size: 15 residues. Germline V gives CDR1 KGHSH, CDR2 LQKENI. The V gene end was trimmed by 6 bases and the J gene end by 3 bases; junction bases not matched to a gene: 5. The CDR3 sequence: CASSPGQGATDTQYF. For the CDR3, the DNA is TGTGCCAGCTCTCCCGGACAGGGGGCAACAGATACGCAGTATTTT.

This chain uses TRBV5-1 with TRBJ2-5; D perhaps matches TRBD2 (7 bases). Germline CDR1 is SGHRS and CDR2 is YFSETQ. Between the trimmed V and J ends, which lost 0 bases and 5 bases, there was a span of 17 bases. This CDR3 comprises 16 residues. DNA of the CDR3: TGCGCCAGCAGCTTGGTTGGCGGGGGCCGAGGGGAGACCCAGTACTTC. Translation gives CASSLVGGGRGETQYF.

V gene TRBV6-6 combines with J gene TRBJ2-1, with 11 bases fitting TRBD2. The junction had 7 bases not matched to a gene; V was cut back by 7 bases and J by 2 bases. The CDR3 contains 16 residues. The germline gives CDR1 MNHNY, CDR2 SVGAGI (reference sequence). The chain's CDR3 is CASIPLAGGTYNEQFF. The CDR3 nucleotides are TGTGCCAGCATCCCCCTAGCGGGGGGAACCTACAATGAGCAGTTCTTC.

The J gene is TRBJ2-7, the V gene TRBV11-2; 7 nucleotides align to TRBD1. In germline, CDR1 is SGHAT, CDR2 FQNNGV. V lost 1 base and J lost 4; bases outside the gene matches: 7. This CDR3 contains 15 residues. CDR3 coding DNA: TGTGCCAGCAGCTTAGGGAATGACAGGGCTTACGAGCAGTACTTC. As protein: CASSLGNDRAYEQYF.